The entry that follows covers one TCR beta chain sequence. Its antigen is not known. Investigators reverse transcribed all isolated RNA, so they sequenced expressed TCRB transcripts. The method was immunoSEQ multiplex PCR; TCRdb's version includes in-frame clones alone and lacks a portion of them. The profile shows 300,000 to 400,000 clones, more than 9.5% of them singletons. These data originate in a study of beta chain features in type 1 diabetes. General observations from the study: Patients and controls would share equally any PCR tilt toward shorter templates. Highly expressing activated T cells could be over-counted with a cDNA template.

The CDR3 has 15 amino acids. Germline V gives CDR1 KGHSH, CDR2 LQKENI. The germline V and J ends were trimmed by 2 bases and 5 bases, with 13 bases remaining between them. The sequenced sample was naive CD4+ T cells from blood. The rearrangement uses TRBV18 and TRBJ1-5; the D gene is possibly TRBD1 (5 bases). The TCR originated in a woman aged 25 to 39 in good health. This CDR3 reads CASSPRTGDHQPQHF. The DNA of the CDR3 is TGTGCCAGCTCACCAAGGACGGGGGACCATCAGCCCCAGCATTTT.